This is a list of T cell receptor beta chains from one sample in a study of OX40 agonist ivuxolimab in advanced cancers. Method: immunoSEQ multiplex PCR; TCRdb's copy keeps in-frame clones and lacks some. This sample carries around 50,000 clones, about 88% of them seen once, and the ten largest clones take less than 9.5%. The material sequenced was CD4+ or CD8+ T cells sorted from blood, taken in a trial of the OX40 agonist ivuxolimab. These receptors were taken from an adult with an advanced solid tumor such as melanoma, head and neck, liver or kidney cancer. Both conserved end residues are part of each CDR3. Each record gives: J gene, D gene, clone size, V gene, CDR3 protein, CDR3 DNA. D genes are given only for firm matches. Clone size is not always given. Where it is, it says once, few, many or a class for expanded clones.

J: TRBJ1-1; D: -; size: -; V: TRBV7-9; CDR3: CASSIQSLNTEAFF; DNA: TGTGCCAGCAGTATACAGAGCTTGAACACTGAAGCTTTCTTT
J: TRBJ2-2; D: -; size: -; V: TRBV5-1; CDR3: CASSDYGGRGTGELFF; DNA: TGCGCCAGCAGCGATTACGGGGGGCGCGGCACCGGGGAGCTGTTTTTT
J: TRBJ2-2; D: -; size: -; V: TRBV5-1; CDR3: CASSLGPANTGELFF; DNA: TGCGCCAGCAGCTTAGGGCCAGCGAACACCGGGGAGCTGTTTTTT
J: TRBJ2-2; D: -; size: -; V: TRBV9; CDR3: CASSVQRATGELFF; DNA: TGTGCCAGCAGCGTACAGCGCGCCACCGGGGAGCTGTTTTTT
J: TRBJ2-7; D: TRBD2; size: -; V: TRBV5-4; CDR3: CASSTGLVAYEQYF; DNA: TGTGCCAGCAGCACGGGACTAGTAGCCTACGAGCAGTACTTC
J: TRBJ2-7; D: -; size: -; V: TRBV5-4; CDR3: CASSLGPATYEQYF; DNA: TGTGCCAGCAGCTTGGGCCCGGCCACCTACGAGCAGTACTTC
J: TRBJ1-2; D: -; size: -; V: TRBV2; CDR3: CASSPRLINYGYTF; DNA: TGTGCCAGCAGTCCCCGACTTATTAACTATGGCTACACCTTC
J: TRBJ2-1; D: -; size: -; V: TRBV4-1; CDR3: CASSQGEGYNEQFF; DNA: TGCGCCAGCAGCCAAGGGGAAGGCTACAATGAGCAGTTCTTC
J: TRBJ2-2; D: -; size: few; V: TRBV7-3; CDR3: CASSLMVGPGELFF; DNA: TGTGCCAGCAGCTTAATGGTGGGACCCGGGGAGCTGTTTTTT
J: TRBJ2-1; D: TRBD2; size: few; V: TRBV2; CDR3: CASKRLAGNNEQFF; DNA: TGTGCCAGCAAACGACTAGCGGGTAACAATGAGCAGTTCTTC
J: TRBJ2-1; D: -; size: -; V: TRBV7-3; CDR3: CASSSNNEQFF; DNA: TGTGCCAGCAGCTCCAACAATGAGCAGTTCTTC
J: TRBJ1-4; D: -; size: -; V: TRBV4-1; CDR3: CASSPRKVGTLSEKLFF; DNA: TGCGCCAGCAGCCCCCGTAAAGTCGGGACACTCAGTGAAAAACTGTTTTTT
J: TRBJ2-6; D: -; size: -; V: TRBV5-1; CDR3: CASRPDLTAGANVLTF; DNA: TGCGCCAGCAGACCTGACTTGACAGCTGGGGCCAACGTCCTGACTTTC
J: TRBJ1-2; D: TRBD1; size: -; V: TRBV19; CDR3: CASRSRQGRRYGYTF; DNA: TGTGCCAGTAGGTCACGACAGGGAAGGAGGTATGGCTACACCTTC
J: TRBJ1-2; D: -; size: -; V: TRBV19; CDR3: CASSPLDSYGYTF; DNA: TGTGCCAGTAGCCCCTTGGACAGCTATGGCTACACCTTC
J: TRBJ1-1; D: -; size: -; V: TRBV30; CDR3: CAWSVWGSPTEAFF; DNA: TGTGCCTGGAGTGTATGGGGCAGCCCCACTGAAGCTTTCTTT
J: TRBJ1-3; D: TRBD1; size: -; V: TRBV7-8; CDR3: CASSLARTGTGNTIYF; DNA: TGTGCCAGCAGCTTAGCTAGGACAGGGACTGGAAACACCATATATTTT
J: TRBJ2-1; D: -; size: -; V: TRBV5-4; CDR3: CASSAAGSYNEQFF; DNA: TGTGCCAGCAGCGCCGCGGGTTCCTACAATGAGCAGTTCTTC
J: TRBJ2-7; D: -; size: -; V: TRBV5-1; CDR3: CASSLGGTQNEQYF; DNA: TGCGCCAGCAGCTTGGGGGGAACCCAGAACGAGCAGTACTTC